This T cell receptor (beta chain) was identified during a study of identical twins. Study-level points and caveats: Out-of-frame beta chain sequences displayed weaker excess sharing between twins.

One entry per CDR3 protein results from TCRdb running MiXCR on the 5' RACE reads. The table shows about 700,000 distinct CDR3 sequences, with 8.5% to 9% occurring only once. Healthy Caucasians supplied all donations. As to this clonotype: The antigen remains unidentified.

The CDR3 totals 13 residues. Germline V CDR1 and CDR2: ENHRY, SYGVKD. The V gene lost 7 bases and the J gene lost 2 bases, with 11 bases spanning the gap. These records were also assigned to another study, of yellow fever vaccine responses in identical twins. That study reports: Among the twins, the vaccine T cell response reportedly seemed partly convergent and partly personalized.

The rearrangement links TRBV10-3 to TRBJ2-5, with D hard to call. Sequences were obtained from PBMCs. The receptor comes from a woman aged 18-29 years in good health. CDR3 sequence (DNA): TGTGCCATCAAGACAAACAAACAAGAGACCCAGTACTTC. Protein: CAIKTNKQETQYF.